The 9 T cell receptor delta chains presented below share a single source sample, sequenced in a study of gamma-delta T cells after stem cell transplantation. TCRdb called clones from the RT-PCR reads again using CATT. The sample records roughly 1,500 delta-chain clones, roughly 2.3% being singletons. Specimen: gamma-delta T cells. The receptors originated from a human donor. It is not recorded whose cells these are; they may come from a transplant donor.

This clone was seen a few times. A single base is all that separates this from a far larger clone, so a read error is likely. This chain uses TRDV2 with TRDJ3; a possible D gene is TRDD3 (5 bases). This CDR3 contains 19 residues. Germline V gene data show CDR1 as GEAIGNYY and CDR2 as EKD. The CDR3 sequence: CACDTVLWGSSWDTRRMFF. The CDR3 nucleotides read TGTGCCTGTGACACCGTTCTTTGGGGAAGCTCCTGGGACACCCGACGGATGTTTTTC.

Turning to this clone: With a much larger clone just one base away, this may be a read error. This chain connects TRDV3 to TRDJ1; 9 bases agree with TRDD2. The CDR3 has 24 residues. Germline-derived CDR1 and CDR2 are TVYSNPD and GDNSRS (reference sequence). With 2 bases clipped from V and 0 bases from J, the junction kept 34 bases outside the gene matches. The CDR3 protein is CAFGFWLPSYFGGVKGGYTDKLIF. The CDR3 DNA follows: TGTGCCTTTGGTTTTTGGCTCCCTTCCTACTTTGGAGGGGTAAAAGGGGGATACACCGATAAACTCATCTTT.

On this clone itself: The protein that TCRdb holds for this DNA derives from a much larger clone and differs from the translated DNA at residue 3, which likely indicates a read error; the protein shown here is translated from the DNA. The genes are TRDV1 and TRDJ1, with 11 nucleotides matching TRDD3. Germline CDR1 is TSWWSYY and CDR2 is QGS. This CDR3 contains 24 residues. The CDR3, as DNA: TGTGCTATTGGGGAAAGGCTAGATTCCCCGTTTATGTACTGGGGGATAGACGACACCGATAAACTCATCTTT. Encoded protein: CAIGERLDSPFMYWGIDDTDKLIF.

A word on this clone: A far larger clone is only one base removed, so a read error is likely. Other DNA sequences in this specimen translate into the identical CDR3. The chain couples TRDV2 to TRDJ1; 9 bases agree with TRDD3. Trimming took 3 bases from V and 0 from J; bases not matched to a gene: 19. The CDR3 is 20 amino acids. CDR1 is GEAIGNYY and CDR2 is EKD in the germline V gene. CDR3: CACDPVKGDTGDMYTDKLIF. The CDR3 bases are TGTGCCTGTGACCCCGTAAAGGGGGATACAGGAGACATGTACACCGATAAACTCATCTTT.

To note about this clone: This likely reflects a read error, since a far larger clone is one base away. J is TRDJ1 and V is TRDV1; possibly TRDD3 for D (6 bases). The CDR3 is 21 amino acids. The germline V gene encodes CDR1 TSWWSYY and CDR2 QGS. The CDR3 nucleotides are TGTGCTCTTGGGGAACACCGTTCCGGTGGGGGCATACCGGCGTACACCGATAAACCCATCTTT. Translation gives CALGEHRSGGGIPAYTDKPIF.

This clone was seen more than once but under ten times. A read error is the likely source, as a far larger clone sits one nucleotide away. V gene TRDV2 combines with J gene TRDJ1, with D possibly TRDD3 on 6 matching bases. Germline loops: CDR1 GEAIGNYY, CDR2 EKD. The CDR3 covers 15 residues. The chain's CDR3 is CACDTVGGLTDKPIF. CDR3 nucleotide sequence: TGTGCCTGTGACACCGTAGGGGGACTCACCGATAAACCCATCTTT.

This clone was found a few times. TCRdb's protein and the translated DNA diverge at residue 4; the protein reported here is the translation of the DNA. This chain joins TRAV29/DV5 and TRDJ1; 8 bases fit TRDD3. This CDR3 is built from 22 residues. CDR1 and CDR2 (germline): NSMFDY, ISSIKDK. The V and J ends lost 3 bases and 0 bases, in that order; junction bases with no gene match: 28. CDR3 residues: CAAKAPRPSTVHGGFDTDKLIF. The CDR3 DNA follows: TGTGCAGCAAAGGCCCCTAGGCCTTCCACCGTACATGGGGGATTCGACACCGATAAACTCATCTTT.

On this clone: With a far larger clone one base away, a read error is the likely cause. V and J are TRDV3 and TRDJ1; 7 bases fit TRDD3. Germline V gene sequence: CDR1 TVYSNPD, CDR2 GDNSRS (reference sequence). CDR3 length: 21 residues. With 1 base clipped from V and 0 bases from J, the junction kept 26 bases outside the gene matches. Here the CDR3 reads CAFTSWSCPGIWLPYTDKLIF. As DNA, the CDR3 is TGTGCCTTTACCTCATGGTCATGTCCGGGGATATGGCTTCCGTACACCGATAAACTCATCTTT.

As concerns this clone: This likely traces to a read error, being one base from a far larger clone. Other DNA sequences in the sample encode the same CDR3. The chain is built from TRDV2 and TRDJ1; 12 bases fit TRDD3. The germline CDR1 and CDR2 sequences are GEAIGNYY and EKD. There are 16 residues in the CDR3. The CDR3 DNA follows: TGTGCCTGTGAAAGACTGGGGGATACCTACACCGATAAACTCATCTTC. Residues: CACERLGDTYTDKLIF.